The 14 T cell receptor beta chains below all came from one sample that was sequenced in a study of cytomegalovirus exposure and HLA in healthy donors. Clones were read by immunoSEQ multiplex PCR, and TCRdb kept only the in-frame ones, dropping some. The table lists under 300,000 clones, around 90% of them singletons. The sequenced material came from PBMCs. These receptors were collected from a young woman in good health and CMV-seronegative.

The V and J genes are TRBV29-1 and TRBJ2-1; D is perhaps TRBD2 (6 bases). This CDR3 comprises 13 residues. V gave up 7 bases and J gave up 7 bases, with 17 bases separating them. Germline V gene data show CDR1 as SQVTM and CDR2 as ANQGSEA. CDR3 DNA sequence: TGCAGCGACGGGACTCCTACCGAAAATGAGCAGTTCTTC. It is translated as CSDGTPTENEQFF.

The gene calls are TRBV18 and TRBJ1-2; 8 bases match TRBD1. Germline trimming cut 3 bases from V and 0 bases from J; bases unmatched to any gene: 6. Germline V gives CDR1 KGHSH, CDR2 LQKENI. The CDR3 covers 16 residues. CDR3 in amino acids: CASSPAPGQANYGYTF. CDR3 bases: TGTGCCAGCTCACCCGCTCCGGGACAGGCTAACTATGGCTACACCTTC.

This clone was seen a single time. CDR3 sequence reads: CAMGLAGSTDTQYF. CDR3 nucleotides: TGTGCCATGGGACTAGCGGGGAGCACAGATACGCAGTATTTT. The V and J genes are TRBV10-3 and TRBJ2-3; 13 bases match TRBD2. This CDR3 has 14 residues. Per germline, CDR1 ENHRY and CDR2 SYGVKD. The V and J ends lost 9 bases and 0 bases, in that order; junction bases with no gene match: 0.

The gene calls are TRBV18 and TRBJ1-3; D unclear. The CDR3 runs to 15 residues. Germline CDR1 reads KGHSH; CDR2 reads LQKENI. V was pared by 3 bases and J by 2 bases, with 11 bases between. CDR3 bases: TGTGCCAGCTCACCGACTGGAGGTGCTGGAAACACCATATATTTT. It encodes CASSPTGGAGNTIYF. Filled out from reference TRBV18 and TRBJ1-3, the complete variable domain reads NAGVMQNPRHLVRRRGQEARLRCSPMKGHSHVYWYRQLPEEGLKFMVYLQKENIIDESGMPKERFSAEFPKEGPSILRIQQVVRGDSAAYFCASSPTGGAGNTIYFGEGSWLTVV.

This sequence joins TRBV4-3 and TRBJ1-2, with no clear D. CDR3 size: 14 residues. V lost 0 bases and J lost 8, with 13 bases in between. From germline, CDR1 is LGHNA and CDR2 YSLEER. CDR3 sequence (DNA): TGCGCCAGCAGCCAAGATGTCGGCCCGGGAGGCTACACCTTC. Protein sequence: CASSQDVGPGGYTF.

This rearrangement joins TRBV2 to TRBJ2-1, with D possibly being TRBD1 (5 bases). CDR3 length: 15 residues. The V end was cut by 6 bases, the J end by 2 bases, with 14 bases between. The germline V gene encodes CDR1 SNHLY and CDR2 FYNNEI. CDR3 region: CASSRQTSTYNEQFF. Here the CDR3 DNA reads TGTGCCAGCAGCCGACAGACGTCTACCTACAATGAGCAGTTCTTC. The full variable domain, with the rest looked up from reference TRBV2 and TRBJ2-1, is EPEVTQTPSHQVTQMGQEVILRCVPISNHLYFYWYRQILGQKVEFLVSFYNNEISEKSEIFDDQFSVERPDGSNFTLKIRSTKLEDSAMYFCASSRQTSTYNEQFFGPGTRLTVL.

This chain links TRBV19 with TRBJ1-5; 12 bases align to TRBD1. Trimming at V came to 5 bases and at J to 3 bases, leaving 5 bases not matched to a gene. The CDR3 length is 16 residues. Germline V gene lookup returns CDR1 LNHDA and CDR2 SQIVND (reference sequence). CDR3 sequence: CASSSGTGGLNQPQHF. The CDR3 DNA is TGTGCCAGTAGTTCCGGGACAGGGGGCCTCAATCAGCCCCAGCATTTT. The full variable domain, in which reference TRBV19 and TRBJ1-5 provide the parts outside the CDR3, is DGGITQSPKYLFRKEGQNVTLSCEQNLNHDAMYWYRQDPGQGLRLIYYSQIVNDFQKGDIAEGYSVSREKKESFPLTVTSAQKNPTAFYLCASSSGTGGLNQPQHFGDGTRLSIL.

CDR3 in amino acids: CASRFDRPSYNEQFF. CDR3 sequence (DNA): TGTGCCAGCAGGTTCGACAGGCCCTCCTACAATGAGCAGTTCTTC. The V call is TRBV2, the J call TRBJ2-1; tentative D call: TRBD1 (6 bases). With 6 bases removed from V and 0 bases from J, the gap between germline ends came to 12 bases. This CDR3 is built from 15 residues. Germline lookup yields CDR1 SNHLY and CDR2 FYNNEI.

The rearrangement uses TRBV23-1 and TRBJ2-7, with D maybe TRBD1 (5 bases). TRBV23-1 is sorted into the ORF group, with uncertain function. The CDR3 runs to 14 residues. The V and J ends lost 2 bases and 1 base respectively, with 9 bases between them. The CDR3 here is CASSQQGISYEQYF. DNA of the CDR3: TGCGCCAGCAGTCAACAGGGTATTTCCTACGAGCAGTACTTC.

The rearrangement uses TRBV10-3 and TRBJ1-2; 9 nucleotides line up with TRBD1. Germline V gives CDR1 ENHRY, CDR2 SYGVKD. This CDR3 comprises 16 residues. V dropped 0 bases and J dropped 5; count of bases not matched to a gene: 7. This CDR3 reads CAISESGTGRGYGYTF. The CDR3 DNA is TGTGCCATCAGTGAGTCTGGGACAGGGAGAGGATATGGCTACACCTTC.

This clone has just a few counts. The rearrangement links TRBV6-4 to TRBJ1-6, with TRBD1 matching 8 bases. The V gene end was trimmed by 9 bases and the J gene end by 7 bases; junction bases not matched to a gene: 8. This CDR3 region has 14 residues. Germline loops: CDR1 MRHNA, CDR2 SNTAGT. For the CDR3, the DNA is TGTGCCAGATCTCAGGGACAGGAGAATTCACCCCTCCACTTT. Its translation is CARSQGQENSPLHF.

The V gene is TRBV19, the J gene TRBJ2-7, with D unclear. The CDR3 sequence is 12 residues long. CDR1 is LNHDA, CDR2 SQIVND, per germline (reference sequence). Trimming removed 4 bases at V and 4 bases at J, with 8 bases between. CDR3 coding DNA: TGTGCCAGTAGTACTGGGCGATACGAGCAGTACTTC. Amino acid sequence: CASSTGRYEQYF. The variable domain in full, completed from reference TRBV19 and TRBJ2-7, reads DGGITQSPKYLFRKEGQNVTLSCEQNLNHDAMYWYRQDPGQGLRLIYYSQIVNDFQKGDIAEGYSVSREKKESFPLTVTSAQKNPTAFYLCASSTGRYEQYFGPGTRLTVT.

The sample holds one count of this clone. V and J are TRBV15 and TRBJ1-2; the D gene is possibly TRBD1 (5 bases). The germline gives CDR1 LNHNV, CDR2 YYDKDF (reference sequence). The CDR3 is 13 amino acids. Trimming stripped 0 bases from V and 8 bases from J, with 10 bases between. Here the CDR3 DNA reads TGTGCCACCAGCAGAGATCTAGGGGTCGGCTACACCTTC. Translation: CATSRDLGVGYTF.

The V gene is TRBV6-1, the J gene TRBJ1-2, with 7 bases fitting TRBD1. The CDR3 consists of 14 residues. CDR1 and CDR2 from the germline V gene are MNHNS and SASEGT. V lost 6 bases to trimming and J lost 5 bases; unmatched junction nucleotides: 9. The CDR3 sequence: CASRATGLYYGYTF. In DNA form, the CDR3 reads TGTGCCAGCAGGGCGACAGGGCTTTATTATGGCTACACCTTC.